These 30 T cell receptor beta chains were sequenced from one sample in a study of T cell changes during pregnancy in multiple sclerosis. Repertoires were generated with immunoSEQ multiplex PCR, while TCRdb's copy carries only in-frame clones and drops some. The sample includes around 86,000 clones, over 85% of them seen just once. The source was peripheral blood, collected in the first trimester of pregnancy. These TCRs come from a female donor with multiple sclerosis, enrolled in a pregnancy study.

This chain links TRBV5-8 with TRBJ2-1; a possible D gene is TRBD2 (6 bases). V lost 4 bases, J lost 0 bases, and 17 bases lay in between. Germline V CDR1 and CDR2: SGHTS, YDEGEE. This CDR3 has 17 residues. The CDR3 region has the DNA TGTGCCAGCAGCGTCTCGACTAGTCGAGGCTCCTACAATGAGCAGTTCTTC. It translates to CASSVSTSRGSYNEQFF.

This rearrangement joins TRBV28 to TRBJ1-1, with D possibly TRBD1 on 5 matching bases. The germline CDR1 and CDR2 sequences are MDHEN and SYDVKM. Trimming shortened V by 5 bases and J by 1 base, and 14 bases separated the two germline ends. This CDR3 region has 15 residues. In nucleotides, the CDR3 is TGTGCCAGCAGTGGTTTAGGGGTTGGGAACACTGAAGCTTTCTTT. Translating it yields CASSGLGVGNTEAFF. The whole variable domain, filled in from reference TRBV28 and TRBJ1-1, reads DVKVTQSSRYLVKRTGEKVFLECVQDMDHENMFWYRQDPGLGLRLIYFSYDVKMKEKGDIPEGYSVSREKKERFSLILESASTNQTSMYLCASSGLGVGNTEAFFGQGTRLTVV.

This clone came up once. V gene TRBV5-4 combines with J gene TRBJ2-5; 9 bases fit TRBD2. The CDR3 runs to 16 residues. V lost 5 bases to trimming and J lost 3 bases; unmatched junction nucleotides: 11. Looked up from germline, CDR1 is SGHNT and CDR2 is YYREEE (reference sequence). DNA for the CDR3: TGTGCCAGCAGTCGCGACGGACTAGCGACAGAAGAGACCCAGTACTTC. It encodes CASSRDGLATEETQYF.

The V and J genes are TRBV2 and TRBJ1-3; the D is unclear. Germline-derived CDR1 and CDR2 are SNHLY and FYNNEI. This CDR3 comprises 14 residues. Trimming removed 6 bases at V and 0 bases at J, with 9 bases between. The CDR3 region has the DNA TGTGCCAGCAGGGGCCTTTTCTCTGGAAACACCATATATTTT. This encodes CASRGLFSGNTIYF.

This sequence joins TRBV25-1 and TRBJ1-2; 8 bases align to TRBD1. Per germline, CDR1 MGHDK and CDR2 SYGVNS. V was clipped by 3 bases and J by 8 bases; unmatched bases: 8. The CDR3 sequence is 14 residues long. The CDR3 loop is CASSDPDRGIGYTF. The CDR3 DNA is TGTGCCAGCAGTGATCCTGACAGGGGCATCGGCTACACCTTC.

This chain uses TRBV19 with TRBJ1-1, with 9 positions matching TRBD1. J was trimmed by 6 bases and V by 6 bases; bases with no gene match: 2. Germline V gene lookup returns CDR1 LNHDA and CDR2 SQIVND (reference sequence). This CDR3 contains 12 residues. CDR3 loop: CASRDRGAEAFF. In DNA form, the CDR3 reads TGTGCCAGTAGGGACAGGGGAGCTGAAGCTTTCTTT.

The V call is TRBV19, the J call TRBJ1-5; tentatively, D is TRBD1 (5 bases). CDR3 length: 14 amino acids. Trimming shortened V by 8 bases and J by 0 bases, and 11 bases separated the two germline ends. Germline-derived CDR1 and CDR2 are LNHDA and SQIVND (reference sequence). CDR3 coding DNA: TGTGCCAGTTACCAGGGCTATAGCAATCAGCCCCAGCATTTT. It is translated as CASYQGYSNQPQHF.

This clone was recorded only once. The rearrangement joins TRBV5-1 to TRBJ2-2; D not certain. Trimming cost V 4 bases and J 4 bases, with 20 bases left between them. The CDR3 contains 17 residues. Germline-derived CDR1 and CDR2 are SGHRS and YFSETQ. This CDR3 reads CASSPSFEIARTGELFF. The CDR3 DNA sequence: TGCGCCAGCAGCCCGAGCTTTGAGATAGCTCGCACCGGGGAGCTGTTTTTT.

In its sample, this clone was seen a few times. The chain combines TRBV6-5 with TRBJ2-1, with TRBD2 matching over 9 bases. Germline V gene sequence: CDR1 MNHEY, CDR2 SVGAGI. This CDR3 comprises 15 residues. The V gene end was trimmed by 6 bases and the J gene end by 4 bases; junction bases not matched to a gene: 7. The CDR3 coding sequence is TGTGCCAGCAGCTACAGACTAGCGGCTTACAATGAGCAGTTCTTC. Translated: CASSYRLAAYNEQFF.

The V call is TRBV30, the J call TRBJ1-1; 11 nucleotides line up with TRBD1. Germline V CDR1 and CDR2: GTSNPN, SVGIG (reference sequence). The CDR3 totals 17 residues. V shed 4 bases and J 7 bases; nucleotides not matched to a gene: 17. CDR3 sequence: CAWTLRGTGGRLVEAFF. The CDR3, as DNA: TGTGCCTGGACCTTGAGGGGGACAGGGGGTAGGTTAGTTGAAGCTTTCTTT.

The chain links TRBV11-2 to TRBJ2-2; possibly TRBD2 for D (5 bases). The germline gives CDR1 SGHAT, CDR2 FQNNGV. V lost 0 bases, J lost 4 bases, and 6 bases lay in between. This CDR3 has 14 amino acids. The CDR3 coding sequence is TGTGCCAGCAGCTTAGATCGGGGCACCGGGGAGCTGTTTTTT. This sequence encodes CASSLDRGTGELFF.

The CDR3 protein is CASSPRTKETQYF. CDR3 sequence (DNA): TGTGCCAGCAGCCCCAGAACGAAAGAGACCCAGTACTTC. J is TRBJ2-5 and V is TRBV4-2, with D uncertain. CDR3 length equals 13 residues. Germline loops: CDR1 LGHNA, CDR2 YNFKEQ. Trimming pared 4 bases from V and 3 bases from J, leaving 9 bases between.

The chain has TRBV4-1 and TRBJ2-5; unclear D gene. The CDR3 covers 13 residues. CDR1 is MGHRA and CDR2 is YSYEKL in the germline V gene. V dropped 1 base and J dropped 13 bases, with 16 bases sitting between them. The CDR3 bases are TGCGCCAGCAGCCAAGTTGGAGACGGTCTAAGGTACTTC. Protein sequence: CASSQVGDGLRYF.

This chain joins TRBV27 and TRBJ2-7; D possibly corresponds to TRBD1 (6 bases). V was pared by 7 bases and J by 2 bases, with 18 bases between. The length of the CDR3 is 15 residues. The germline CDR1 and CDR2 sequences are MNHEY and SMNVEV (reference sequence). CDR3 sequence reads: CASKMGALRTYEQYF. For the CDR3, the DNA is TGTGCCAGCAAAATGGGGGCCTTACGAACCTACGAGCAGTACTTC.

The CDR3 DNA is TGTGCCAGCCAGAAGGCGGGGGGGGCCGGCGAGCAGTACTTC. Amino acids: CASQKAGGAGEQYF. V and J are TRBV6-6 and TRBJ2-7, with TRBD2 matching 9 bases. The V gene end was trimmed by 8 bases and the J gene end by 6 bases; junction bases not matched to a gene: 11. The CDR3 loop spans 14 amino acids. CDR1 MNHNY and CDR2 SVGAGI come from the germline V gene (reference sequence).

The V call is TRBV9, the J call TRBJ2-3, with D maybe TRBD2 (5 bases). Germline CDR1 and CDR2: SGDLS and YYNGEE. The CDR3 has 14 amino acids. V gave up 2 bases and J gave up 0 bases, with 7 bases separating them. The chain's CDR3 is CASSVAGSTDTQYF. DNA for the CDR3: TGTGCCAGCAGCGTGGCGGGTAGCACAGATACGCAGTATTTT.

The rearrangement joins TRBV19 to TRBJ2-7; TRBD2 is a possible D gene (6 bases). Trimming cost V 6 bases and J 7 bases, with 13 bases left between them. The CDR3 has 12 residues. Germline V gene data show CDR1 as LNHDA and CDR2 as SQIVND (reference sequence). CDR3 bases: TGTGCCAGTAGCCATAGGGGAGGTGAGCAGTACTTC. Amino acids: CASSHRGGEQYF.

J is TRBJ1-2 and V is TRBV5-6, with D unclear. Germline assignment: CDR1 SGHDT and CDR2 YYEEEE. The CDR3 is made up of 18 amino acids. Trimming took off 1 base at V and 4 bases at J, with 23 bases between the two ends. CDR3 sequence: CASSLIFLASVIRYGYTF. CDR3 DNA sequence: TGTGCCAGCAGCTTGATATTCTTAGCGTCAGTGATCCGCTATGGCTACACCTTC.

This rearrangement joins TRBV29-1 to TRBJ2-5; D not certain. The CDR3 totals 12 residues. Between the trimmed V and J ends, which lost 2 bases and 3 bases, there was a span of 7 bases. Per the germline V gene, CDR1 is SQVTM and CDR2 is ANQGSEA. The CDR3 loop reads CSVERLEETQYF. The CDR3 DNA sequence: TGCAGCGTTGAACGCCTAGAAGAGACCCAGTACTTC. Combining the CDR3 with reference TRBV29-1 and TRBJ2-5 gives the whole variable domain SAVISQKPSRDICQRGTSLTIQCQVDSQVTMMFWYRQQPGQSLTLIATANQGSEATYESGFVIDKFPISRPNLTFSTLTVSNMSPEDSSIYLCSVERLEETQYFGPGTRLLVL.

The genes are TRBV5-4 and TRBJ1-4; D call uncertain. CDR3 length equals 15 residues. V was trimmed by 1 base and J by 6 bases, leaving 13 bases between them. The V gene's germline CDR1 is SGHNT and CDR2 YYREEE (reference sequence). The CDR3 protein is CASSLNPQEDEKLFF. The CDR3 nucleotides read TGTGCCAGCAGCTTGAACCCCCAGGAGGATGAAAAACTGTTTTTT.

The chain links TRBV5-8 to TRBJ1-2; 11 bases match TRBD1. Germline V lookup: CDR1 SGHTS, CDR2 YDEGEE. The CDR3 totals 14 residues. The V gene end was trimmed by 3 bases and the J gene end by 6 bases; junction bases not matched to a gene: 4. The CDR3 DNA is TGTGCCAGCAGCTCGAGGACAGGGGGCGATGGCTACACCTTC. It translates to CASSSRTGGDGYTF.

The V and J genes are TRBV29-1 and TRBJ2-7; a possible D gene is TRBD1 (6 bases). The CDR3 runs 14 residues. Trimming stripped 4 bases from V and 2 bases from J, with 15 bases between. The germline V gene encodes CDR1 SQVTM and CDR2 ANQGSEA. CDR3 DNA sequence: TGCAGCGTTGCCCGTTTCCCAGGGGCCTACGAGCAGTACTTC. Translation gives CSVARFPGAYEQYF.

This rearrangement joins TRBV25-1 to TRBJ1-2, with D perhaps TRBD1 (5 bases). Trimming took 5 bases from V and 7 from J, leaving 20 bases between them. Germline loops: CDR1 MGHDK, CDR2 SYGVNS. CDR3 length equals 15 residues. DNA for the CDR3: TGTGCCAGCAGTAAGGACAATTTAATTCCATCTGGCTACACCTTC. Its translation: CASSKDNLIPSGYTF.

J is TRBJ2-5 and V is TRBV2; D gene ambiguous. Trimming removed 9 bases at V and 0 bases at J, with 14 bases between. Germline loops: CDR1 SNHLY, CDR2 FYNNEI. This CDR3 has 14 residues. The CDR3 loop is CASWATLYQETQYF. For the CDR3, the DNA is TGTGCCAGTTGGGCCACGTTGTACCAAGAGACCCAGTACTTC.

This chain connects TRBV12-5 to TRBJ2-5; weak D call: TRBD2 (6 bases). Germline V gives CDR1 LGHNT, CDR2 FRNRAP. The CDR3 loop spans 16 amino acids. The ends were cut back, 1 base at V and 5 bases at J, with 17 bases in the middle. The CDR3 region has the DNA TGTGCTAGTGGTTTGGATACCTCTAGCGATCGGGAGACCCAGTACTTC. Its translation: CASGLDTSSDRETQYF. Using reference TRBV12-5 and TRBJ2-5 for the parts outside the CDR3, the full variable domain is DARVTQTPRHKVTEMGQEVTMRCQPILGHNTVFWYRQTMMQGLELLAYFRNRAPLDDSGMPKDRFSAEMPDATLATLKIQPSEPRDSAVYFCASGLDTSSDRETQYFGPGTRLLVL.

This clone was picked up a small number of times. The CDR3 nucleotides read TGTGCCAGCGAGGTAGCGGGAGACGGCACCGGGGAGCTGTTTTTT. It is translated as CASEVAGDGTGELFF. The J gene is TRBJ2-2, the V gene TRBV6-1, with 9 nucleotides matching TRBD2. This CDR3 region has 15 residues. V dropped 8 bases and J dropped 4; count of bases not matched to a gene: 8. The germline gives CDR1 MNHNS, CDR2 SASEGT.

CDR3 amino acids: CASSQGGRNEQFF. CDR3 nucleotide sequence: TGCGCCAGCAGCCAGGGAGGGCGCAATGAGCAGTTCTTC. The rearrangement uses TRBV4-1 and TRBJ2-1; TRBD2 agrees at 7 bases. Trimming took 3 bases from V and 6 from J; bases not matched to a gene: 2. Per the germline V gene, CDR1 is MGHRA and CDR2 is YSYEKL. This CDR3 region has 13 residues.

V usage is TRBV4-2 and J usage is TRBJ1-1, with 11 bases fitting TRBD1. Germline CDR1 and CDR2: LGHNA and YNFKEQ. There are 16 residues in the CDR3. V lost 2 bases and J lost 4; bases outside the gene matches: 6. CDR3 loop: CASSQPFGTGGTEAFF. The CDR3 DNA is TGTGCCAGCAGCCAACCCTTCGGGACAGGGGGCACTGAAGCTTTCTTT.

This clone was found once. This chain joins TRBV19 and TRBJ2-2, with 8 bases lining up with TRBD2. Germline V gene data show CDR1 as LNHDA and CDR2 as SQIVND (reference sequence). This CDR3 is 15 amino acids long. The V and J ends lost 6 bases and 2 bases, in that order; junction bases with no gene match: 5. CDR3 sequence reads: CASSNGLANTGELFF. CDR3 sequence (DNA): TGTGCCAGTAGCAACGGACTAGCAAACACCGGGGAGCTGTTTTTT.

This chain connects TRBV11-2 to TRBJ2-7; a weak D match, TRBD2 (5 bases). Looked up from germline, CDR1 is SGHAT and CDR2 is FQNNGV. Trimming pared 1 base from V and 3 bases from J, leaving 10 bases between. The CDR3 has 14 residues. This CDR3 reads CASSLGESGYEQYF. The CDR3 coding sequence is TGTGCCAGCAGCTTAGGTGAGAGCGGCTACGAGCAGTACTTC.